This TCR beta chain was obtained from a study of HIV-infected children after antiretroviral therapy interruption. Study details: Samples from the continuous-treatment group were taken at weeks 0, 48 and 150.

CDR1 is MGHDK and CDR2 is SYGVNS in the germline V gene. V lost 6 bases and J lost 5; bases outside the gene matches: 9. This CDR3 is built from 15 residues. Unique molecular identifiers were included in an RNA-based 3' RACE TCR library. TCRdb independently ran MiXCR on the 3' RACE reads; one entry per CDR3 protein. The table has roughly 16,000 distinct CDR3 sequences, approximately 3% seen once; the top ten hold 5.1%. The treatment here: PENTA 11 planned treatment interruption arm or continuous ART arm. Study-wide results and limits: Naive CD4+ Gini coefficient rose by interruption end, suggesting clonal expansion.

This clonotype has at least ten counts. No antigen is known for it. The sample was CD45RA+ CD4+ T cells from PBMCs, taken from a donor given antiretroviral therapy, either interrupted or continuous. The subset here: naive CD4+ CD45RA+ CD45RO- T cells. The sequence was collected from a child aged 2-17 years with HIV. V usage is TRBV25-1 and J usage is TRBJ1-4; the match to TRBD1 covers 7 bases. CDR3 DNA sequence: TGTGCCAGCAGGGACCCTGGGACAGCGAATGAAAAACTGTTTTTT. This translates into CASRDPGTANEKLFF.